This T cell receptor (beta chain) comes out of a study of T cells in Graves' hyperthyroidism and ophthalmopathy. Study results and limitations: Most thyroid clonotypes with frequency above 0.001 were detected in blood.

This clonotype has only a few counts. Its specificity is not known. Amplified regions were TCR beta CDR3 sequences from RNA transcripts. When the TCR CDR3 underwent first-round RT-PCR, the HTBI primer set was used. TCRdb passed the multiplex PCR reads through MiXCR, listing each CDR3 protein once. The top ten hold under 8% of the sample, which has about 660,000 distinct CDR3 sequences, just under 45% seen once. The CDR3 is 13 amino acids. Germline CDR1 reads SGHRS; CDR2 reads YFSETQ. Trimming removed 4 bases from V and 8 bases from J; junction bases left unmatched: 6. Uncontrolled infection, other autoimmune disease, pregnancy and lactation each barred patients from inclusion. Diagnosis rested on symptoms, serum thyroxine and TRAb, thyroid ultrasound, and orbital computed tomography.

This chain connects TRBV5-1 to TRBJ1-2; 9 bases are a match to TRBD1. The sample was peripheral blood or thyroid tissue (not recorded which). The clonotype comes from an adult man with Graves' disease, either hyperthyroidism or ophthalmopathy (not recorded which). The CDR3 sequence: CASSQNRGQGYTF. The CDR3 coding sequence is TGCGCCAGCAGCCAAAACAGGGGGCAAGGCTACACCTTC.